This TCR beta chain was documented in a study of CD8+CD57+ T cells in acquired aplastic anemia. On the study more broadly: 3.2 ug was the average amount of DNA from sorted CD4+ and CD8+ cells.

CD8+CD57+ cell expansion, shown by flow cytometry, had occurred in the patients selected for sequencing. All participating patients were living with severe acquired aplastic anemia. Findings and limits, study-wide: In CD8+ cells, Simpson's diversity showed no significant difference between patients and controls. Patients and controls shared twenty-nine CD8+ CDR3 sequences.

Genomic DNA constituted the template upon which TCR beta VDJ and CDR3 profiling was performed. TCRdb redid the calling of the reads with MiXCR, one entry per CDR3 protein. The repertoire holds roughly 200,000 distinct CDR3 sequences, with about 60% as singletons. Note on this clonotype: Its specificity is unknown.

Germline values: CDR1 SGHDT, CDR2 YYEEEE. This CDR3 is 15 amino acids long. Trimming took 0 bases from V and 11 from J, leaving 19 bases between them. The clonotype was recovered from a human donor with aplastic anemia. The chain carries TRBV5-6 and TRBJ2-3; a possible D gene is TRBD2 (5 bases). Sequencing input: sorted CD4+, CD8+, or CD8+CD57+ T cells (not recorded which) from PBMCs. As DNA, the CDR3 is TGTGCCAGCAGCTTGGGCCTTAGGACTTACAATGAGCAGTATTTT. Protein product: CASSLGLRTYNEQYF.